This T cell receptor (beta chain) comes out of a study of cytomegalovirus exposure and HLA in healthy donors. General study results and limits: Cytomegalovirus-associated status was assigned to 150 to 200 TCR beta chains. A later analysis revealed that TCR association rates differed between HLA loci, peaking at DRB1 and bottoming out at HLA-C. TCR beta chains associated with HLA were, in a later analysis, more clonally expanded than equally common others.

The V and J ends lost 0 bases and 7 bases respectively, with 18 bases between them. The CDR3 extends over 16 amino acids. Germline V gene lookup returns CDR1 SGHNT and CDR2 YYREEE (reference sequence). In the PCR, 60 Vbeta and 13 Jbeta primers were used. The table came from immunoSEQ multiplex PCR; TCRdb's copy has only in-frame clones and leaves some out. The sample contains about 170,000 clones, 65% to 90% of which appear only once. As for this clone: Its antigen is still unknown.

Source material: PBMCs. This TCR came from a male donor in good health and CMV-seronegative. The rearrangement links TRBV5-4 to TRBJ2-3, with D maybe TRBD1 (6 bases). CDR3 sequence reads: CASSLGPDRPLNTQYF. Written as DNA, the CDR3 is TGTGCCAGCAGCTTGGGCCCCGACAGGCCGTTGAATACGCAGTATTTT.